This T cell receptor (beta chain) is from a study of CD8+ T cells in alopecia areata. Looking at the study overall: Treated patients received oral tofacitinib, 5 to 10 mg twice daily. Study-wide findings and caveats: Scalp lesions, especially in alopecia totalis/universalis, had higher clonality than normal scalp.

A remark on this clone: Its target is not known.

Trimming removed 8 bases from V and 10 bases from J, with 18 bases in between. CDR3 length equals 13 residues. From germline, CDR1 is KGHSH and CDR2 LQKENI. RNA, once extracted, was reverse transcribed into cDNA for use as the sequencing template. Sequencing was performed with immunoSEQ multiplex PCR; in TCRdb, only in-frame clones are kept and a portion is missing. The sample comprises approximately 200,000 clones, 45% to 65% of which are singletons, and approximately 3.4% rests with the top ten. Treatment of the sample: oral pan-JAK inhibitor, 5-10 mg twice daily. The source was CD4+ T cells sorted from blood, collected at week 4, from a patient treated with tofacitinib. This chain connects TRBV18 to TRBJ1-5; D remains ambiguous. This clonotype originated in a human donor with alopecia areata. The CDR3 sequence: CASRYSGEGPQHF. As DNA, the CDR3 is TGTGCCAGCAGATACAGTGGAGAAGGACCCCAGCATTTT.